The clone carrying this T cell receptor (beta chain) was seen at least ten times. The antigen remains unidentified. The sample is drawn from a study of cytomegalovirus exposure and HLA in healthy donors. In the study overall: Earlier, 95 million to 140 million unique TCR beta sequences were recovered from around 190 million T cells by an analysis. Study results and limitations: The authors later found most CMV-associated TCR beta chains appeared HLA-restricted. Fewer N-insertions than the approximately 610-donor mean were reportedly shown by an Asian-associated ancestry cluster in a later analysis.

The primer mix had 60 Vbeta and 13 Jbeta primers. TCRdb keeps only in-frame clones here, not all; method: immunoSEQ multiplex PCR. Of some 120,000 clones in the sample, nearly 75% were seen once. From germline, CDR1 is MNHEY and CDR2 SVGAGI. This CDR3 is built from 13 residues. V was trimmed by 7 bases and J by 2 bases, leaving 11 bases between them. This sequence originates from a man aged 25-40 years in good health and CMV-seropositive. This chain uses TRBV6-5 with TRBJ1-1; the D gene is possibly TRBD1 (6 bases). The sequenced sample was PBMCs. CDR3 coding DNA: TGTGCCAGCAAGGGCAGGGGCAACACTGAAGCTTTCTTT. The encoded protein is CASKGRGNTEAFF.